Presented here are 30 T cell receptor beta chains from one specimen sequenced in a study of shared clonotypes between healthy human individuals. Here immunoSEQ multiplex PCR was the method, and the copy in TCRdb shows in-frame clones only, minus some. Of about 2.3 million clones in the sample, approximately 95% were seen once. The specimen was naive CD4+ T cells from PBMCs. This sample's subset: CD45RA+ positively selected. The receptors derive from a man younger than 35 in good health. Some clones in this sample may be carry-over from other donors' samples.

The chain recombines TRBV5-1 with TRBJ2-5; the D call may be TRBD1 or TRBD2 (5 bases each). V was pared by 4 bases and J by 0 bases, with 22 bases between. Germline values: CDR1 SGHRS, CDR2 YFSETQ. This CDR3 region has 18 residues. The CDR3 loop reads CASSVPTPGTEYQETQYF. The CDR3 nucleotides are TGCGCCAGCAGCGTTCCCACCCCCGGGACCGAGTACCAAGAGACCCAGTACTTC.

V usage is TRBV11-2 and J usage is TRBJ2-7; no clear D. The CDR3 totals 14 residues. Trimming took 2 bases from V and 4 from J, leaving 12 bases between them. Germline-derived CDR1 and CDR2 are SGHAT and FQNNGV. The CDR3 sequence: CASSLSTTTYEQYF. The CDR3 nucleotides are TGTGCCAGCAGCTTATCGACCACGACTTACGAGCAGTACTTC.

In nucleotides, the CDR3 is TGTGCCAGTAGTATAGTCCCCCACACTGAAGCTTTCTTT. Amino acids: CASSIVPHTEAFF. The gene calls are TRBV19 and TRBJ1-1; D is unclear. From germline, CDR1 is LNHDA and CDR2 SQIVND (reference sequence). The CDR3 contains 13 residues. Trimming removed 1 base at V and 3 bases at J, with 6 bases between.

This clone was observed a single time. This sequence joins TRBV5-1 and TRBJ2-1; a possible D gene is TRBD2 (6 bases). With 4 bases removed from V and 9 bases from J, the gap between germline ends came to 17 bases. The CDR3 runs 14 residues. The germline V gene encodes CDR1 SGHRS and CDR2 YFSETQ. The CDR3 is CASSPLPSVVEQFF. CDR3 in DNA: TGCGCCAGCAGCCCCCTTCCTAGCGTGGTTGAGCAGTTCTTC.

This chain connects TRBV28 to TRBJ2-3; no definite D call. Trimming took off 4 bases at V and 4 bases at J, with 21 bases between the two ends. The length of the CDR3 is 17 residues. Per germline, CDR1 MDHEN and CDR2 SYDVKM. The CDR3 DNA reads TGTGCCAGCAGTTCCGAAGGCAATCCTAGTGGGCCAGATACGCAGTATTTT. Amino acids: CASSSEGNPSGPDTQYF. The full variable domain, its missing parts supplied by reference TRBV28 and TRBJ2-3, is DVKVTQSSRYLVKRTGEKVFLECVQDMDHENMFWYRQDPGLGLRLIYFSYDVKMKEKGDIPEGYSVSREKKERFSLILESASTNQTSMYLCASSSEGNPSGPDTQYFGPGTRLTVL.

CDR3 DNA sequence: TGTGCCAGCAGTCCCGGAGGGGCCTCGGGCGCCTACGAGCAGTACTTC. Translation: CASSPGGASGAYEQYF. V gene TRBV28 combines with J gene TRBJ2-7, with D maybe TRBD2 (6 bases). Germline CDR1 and CDR2: MDHEN and SYDVKM. With 5 bases removed from V and 2 bases from J, the gap between germline ends came to 19 bases. The CDR3 has 16 amino acids.

As for this clone: This CDR3 is also generated by other DNA sequences in the sample. J is TRBJ2-1 and V is TRBV5-1; the D is unclear. CDR1 and CDR2 from the germline V gene are SGHRS and YFSETQ. V lost 4 bases and J 2 bases, leaving 10 bases between the germline ends. The CDR3 extends over 14 amino acids. The CDR3, as DNA: TGCGCCAGCAGCGATGCAGGTCCCTACAATGAGCAGTTCTTC. This gives the protein CASSDAGPYNEQFF.

The V and J genes are TRBV28 and TRBJ2-2; 12 nucleotides match TRBD2. The ends lost 9 bases at V and 2 bases at J; junction bases unmatched: 10. This CDR3 is built from 17 residues. From germline, CDR1 is MDHEN and CDR2 SYDVKM. CDR3 in amino acids: CASKRGGLAGNTGELFF. The CDR3 bases are TGTGCCAGTAAAAGAGGCGGACTAGCGGGAAACACCGGGGAGCTGTTTTTT. The full variable domain, with the rest looked up from reference TRBV28 and TRBJ2-2, is DVKVTQSSRYLVKRTGEKVFLECVQDMDHENMFWYRQDPGLGLRLIYFSYDVKMKEKGDIPEGYSVSREKKERFSLILESASTNQTSMYLCASKRGGLAGNTGELFFGEGSRLTVL.

The chain employs TRBV23-1 and TRBJ1-2, with TRBD1 identical over 7 bases. TRBV23-1 qualifies as an ORF whose function is uncertain. V lost 2 bases and J lost 4; bases outside the gene matches: 7. The CDR3 spans 15 residues. The CDR3 loop is CASSQLGQPFYGYTF. CDR3 nucleotide sequence: TGCGCCAGCAGTCAACTGGGACAGCCCTTCTATGGCTACACCTTC.

The chain couples TRBV19 to TRBJ2-1; weak D call: TRBD2 (5 bases). Trimming stripped 0 bases from V and 6 bases from J, with 15 bases between. Germline loops: CDR1 LNHDA, CDR2 SQIVND (reference sequence). The CDR3 covers 16 residues. The CDR3 coding sequence is TGTGCCAGTAGTATAGATCGGCCCCCCGAGGGCAATGAGCAGTTCTTC. It translates to CASSIDRPPEGNEQFF.

This chain connects TRBV6-5 to TRBJ2-6; D is unclear. The V gene lost 8 bases and the J gene lost 2 bases, with 7 bases spanning the gap. Germline V gene sequence: CDR1 MNHEY, CDR2 SVGAGI. This CDR3 spans 13 amino acids. CDR3 DNA sequence: TGTGCCAGCCGTCAACCTGGGGCCAACGTCCTGACTTTC. Its translation is CASRQPGANVLTF.

This chain links TRBV27 with TRBJ2-3; 9 bases are a match to TRBD1. The ends lost 3 bases at V and 6 bases at J; junction bases unmatched: 7. Germline CDR1 is MNHEY and CDR2 is SMNVEV (reference sequence). The CDR3 length is 15 residues. Written as DNA, the CDR3 is TGTGCCAGCAGTTTGGTACAGGGGGCTCGGGATACGCAGTATTTT. Its protein product is CASSLVQGARDTQYF.

The chain is built from TRBV10-3 and TRBJ2-1; a weak D match, TRBD2 (5 bases). Looked up from germline, CDR1 is ENHRY and CDR2 is SYGVKD. The CDR3 extends over 12 amino acids. V was shortened by 7 bases and J by 10 bases, with 14 bases between the two germline ends. In nucleotides, the CDR3 is TGTGCCATCACCCCCAGCGGCGGGGAGCAGTTCTTC. Amino acid sequence: CAITPSGGEQFF.

This clone was observed a single time. The chain couples TRBV2 to TRBJ2-1; TRBD1 agrees at 7 bases. The CDR3 runs 14 residues. The J segment lost 7 bases and the V segment lost 7 bases, leaving 10 bases of the junction unmatched. The germline V gene encodes CDR1 SNHLY and CDR2 FYNNEI. The CDR3 loop is CASTRTGAGNEQFF. The CDR3 bases are TGTGCCAGCACCCGAACAGGGGCCGGTAATGAGCAGTTCTTC.

The chain employs TRBV6-5 and TRBJ1-1; 9 bases are shared with TRBD1. This CDR3 region has 15 residues. The germline CDR1 and CDR2 sequences are MNHEY and SVGAGI. After removal of 7 bases from V and 0 bases from J, the junction contained 6 bases not matched to a gene. CDR3 in DNA: TGTGCCAGCACCCGGACAGGGGACATGAACACTGAAGCTTTCTTT. Translated: CASTRTGDMNTEAFF.

The chain links TRBV7-7 to TRBJ2-3; 9 bases agree with TRBD1. V gave up 6 bases and J gave up 0 bases; unmatched junction bases: 4. The CDR3 sequence is 15 residues long. The germline V gene has CDR1 SSHAT and CDR2 FNYEAQ (reference sequence). The CDR3 sequence is CASSRGTGSTDTQYF. CDR3 nucleotides: TGTGCCAGCAGTCGAGGGACAGGGAGCACAGATACGCAGTATTTT.

The gene calls are TRBV4-1 and TRBJ2-7; 9 positions agree with TRBD2. The CDR3 contains 15 residues. Germline CDR1 and CDR2: MGHRA and YSYEKL. V shed 3 bases and J 2 bases; nucleotides not matched to a gene: 5. The CDR3 region is CASSQNSGSPYEQYF. CDR3 coding DNA: TGCGCCAGCAGCCAGAATAGCGGGAGCCCCTACGAGCAGTACTTC.

The sample holds one count of this clone. Other DNA sequences in the sample encode the same CDR3. This rearrangement joins TRBV30 to TRBJ2-7; no clear D. Per germline, CDR1 GTSNPN and CDR2 SVGIG (reference sequence). The V end lost 0 bases, the J end lost 6 bases, and 6 bases lay between the germline ends. The CDR3 runs to 11 residues. CDR3 residues: CAWSVRSEQYF. The CDR3 DNA follows: TGTGCCTGGAGTGTACGAAGCGAGCAGTACTTC.

The V gene is TRBV10-3, the J gene TRBJ2-3, with a possible D match to TRBD1 (6 bases). CDR3 length equals 17 residues. Looked up from germline, CDR1 is ENHRY and CDR2 is SYGVKD. The V gene lost 4 bases and the J gene lost 9 bases, with 26 bases spanning the gap. CDR3 DNA: TGTGCCATCAGTGGCCCATCCCCGCAGGGGATGTCGTACACGCAGTATTTT. Its translation: CAISGPSPQGMSYTQYF.

This sequence joins TRBV14 and TRBJ2-7; possibly TRBD2 for D (6 bases). The V gene's germline CDR1 is SGHDN and CDR2 FVKESK. The V end lost 8 bases, the J end lost 1 base, and 15 bases lay between the germline ends. The CDR3 totals 14 residues. The CDR3 reads CASAGLAASYEQYF. CDR3 DNA sequence: TGTGCCAGCGCGGGATTGGCGGCATCCTACGAGCAGTACTTC.

The genes are TRBV7-2 and TRBJ1-1; 7 bases line up with TRBD1. The ends lost 5 bases at V and 1 base at J; junction bases unmatched: 7. This CDR3 is 15 amino acids long. CDR1 and CDR2 from the germline V gene are SGHTA and FQGNSA. The CDR3 loop reads CASSPDRVRNTEAFF. In DNA form, the CDR3 reads TGTGCCAGCAGCCCCGACAGGGTAAGGAACACTGAAGCTTTCTTT.

This chain uses TRBV7-6 with TRBJ2-7; D is possibly TRBD1 or TRBD2 (5 bases each). The CDR3 runs 13 residues. V lost 5 bases and J 9 bases, leaving 17 bases between the germline ends. The germline V gene has CDR1 SGHVS and CDR2 FNYEAQ. The CDR3, as DNA: TGTGCCAGCAGCGGGTCCTGGGGAGACAGGCAGTACTTC. It encodes CASSGSWGDRQYF.

The rearrangement joins TRBV11-2 to TRBJ1-4; TRBD1 is a possible D gene (5 bases). Germline CDR1 SGHAT, CDR2 FQNNGV. This CDR3 has 13 amino acids. V was trimmed by 5 bases and J by 8 bases, leaving 12 bases between them. The CDR3 loop is CASSDPGREKLFF. The CDR3 coding sequence is TGTGCCAGCAGCGATCCGGGACGAGAAAAACTGTTTTTT. The full variable domain, with the rest looked up from reference TRBV11-2 and TRBJ1-4, is EAGVAQSPRYKIIEKRQSVAFWCNPISGHATLYWYQQILGQGPKLLIQFQNNGVVDDSQLPKDRFSAERLKGVDSTLKIQPAKLEDSAVYLCASSDPGREKLFFGSGTQLSVL.

This sequence joins TRBV28 and TRBJ1-4; 10 bases match TRBD1. The length of the CDR3 is 15 residues. The V and J ends lost 0 bases and 7 bases, in that order; junction bases with no gene match: 2. Germline CDR1 reads MDHEN; CDR2 reads SYDVKM. CDR3 region: CASSLWTGGREKLFF. CDR3 DNA: TGTGCCAGCAGTTTATGGACAGGGGGCCGTGAAAAACTGTTTTTT.

To note about this clone: Different DNA sequences within this sample yield the same CDR3. This sequence joins TRBV18 and TRBJ2-7, with no clear D. This CDR3 is 14 amino acids long. The germline V gene encodes CDR1 KGHSH and CDR2 LQKENI. Trimming pared 0 bases from V and 3 bases from J, leaving 9 bases between. CDR3 bases: TGTGCCAGCTCACCACCTTCTGGGTACTACGAGCAGTACTTC. It codes for CASSPPSGYYEQYF.

Regarding this clone: The sample carries other DNA sequences with the same CDR3. This sequence joins TRBV27 and TRBJ2-7; D tentatively reads TRBD1 or TRBD2 (5 bases each). The length of the CDR3 is 14 residues. The germline V gene has CDR1 MNHEY and CDR2 SMNVEV (reference sequence). Trimming pared 3 bases from V and 2 bases from J, leaving 11 bases between. The CDR3 DNA reads TGTGCCAGCAGTTTTGGGACGGGACCCTACGAGCAGTACTTC. Amino acid sequence: CASSFGTGPYEQYF.

The chain employs TRBV19 and TRBJ1-1, with TRBD1 matching 7 bases. After removal of 2 bases from V and 0 bases from J, the junction contained 9 bases not matched to a gene. Germline CDR1 reads LNHDA; CDR2 reads SQIVND (reference sequence). This CDR3 is 17 amino acids long. The CDR3: CASSIRDSPNMNTEAFF. The CDR3 region has the DNA TGTGCCAGTAGTATAAGGGACAGCCCAAATATGAACACTGAAGCTTTCTTT.

The chain uses TRBV11-1 and TRBJ1-1, with D tentatively TRBD1 (6 bases). Between the trimmed V and J ends, which lost 4 bases and 1 base, there was a span of 10 bases. CDR3 length: 14 amino acids. Germline V gene lookup returns CDR1 SGHAT and CDR2 FQDESV (reference sequence). DNA of the CDR3: TGTGCCAGCAGCTCGAAGGGGGGGAACACTGAAGCTTTCTTT. It codes for CASSSKGGNTEAFF.

The chain combines TRBV15 with TRBJ2-5, with 7 positions matching TRBD2. The CDR3 runs to 16 residues. The germline V gene encodes CDR1 LNHNV and CDR2 YYDKDF (reference sequence). Losses at the gene ends were 1 base for V and 9 bases for J; bases not matched to a gene: 14. In DNA, the CDR3 is TGTGCCACCAGCAGAGGGTCTGGCGGGGGACCACGGGCCCAGTACTTC. As protein: CATSRGSGGGPRAQYF.

The J gene is TRBJ2-5, the V gene TRBV29-1; D might be TRBD1 or TRBD2, each matching 6 bases. Trimming pared 4 bases from V and 4 bases from J, leaving 10 bases between. This CDR3 has 12 residues. Germline loops: CDR1 SQVTM, CDR2 ANQGSEA. CDR3 nucleotides: TGCAGCGTTGGGCGGGACATAGAGACCCAGTACTTC. Its translation is CSVGRDIETQYF.